Presented here are 31 T cell receptor beta chains from one specimen sequenced in a study of T cell changes during pregnancy in multiple sclerosis. Data came from immunoSEQ multiplex PCR; TCRdb stores just in-frame clones and leaves some out. The sample lists some 37,000 clones, 91% occurring once. The specimen was CD8+ T cells from peripheral blood mononuclear cells, collected after pregnancy. The receptor set was obtained from a female donor with multiple sclerosis, enrolled in a pregnancy study.

This chain uses TRBV9 with TRBJ2-7, with D perhaps matching TRBD2 (6 bases). The germline V gene encodes CDR1 SGDLS and CDR2 YYNGEE. This CDR3 has 17 amino acids. V lost 3 bases and J lost 2, with 21 bases in between. This CDR3 is CASSAGPGDSDPYEQYF. The CDR3 DNA reads as TGTGCCAGCAGCGCGGGCCCGGGAGATAGCGACCCCTACGAGCAGTACTTC.

This clone was counted only a few times. V is TRBV6-1 and J is TRBJ2-7, with TRBD1 identical over 7 bases. The CDR3 sequence is 16 residues long. CDR1 is MNHNS and CDR2 is SASEGT in the germline V gene. V trimming: 1 base; J trimming: 1 base; junction bases outside the gene matches: 7. In DNA form, the CDR3 reads TGTGCCAGCAGTGAAGAACACGGGACAGCGTCCTACGAGCAGTACTTC. It specifies CASSEEHGTASYEQYF.

The rearrangement uses TRBV28 and TRBJ2-7, with TRBD1 matching over 8 bases. The CDR3 totals 19 residues. The germline V gene encodes CDR1 MDHEN and CDR2 SYDVKM. The V gene end was trimmed by 3 bases and the J gene end by 4 bases; junction bases not matched to a gene: 20. The CDR3 region has the DNA TGTGCCAGCAGTTTTTCGCTGGGCCAGGGGGCAGCCAAGAAATACGAGCAGTACTTC. This translates into CASSFSLGQGAAKKYEQYF.

V is TRBV28 and J is TRBJ2-3; D gene unclear. Germline CDR1 and CDR2: MDHEN and SYDVKM. V was pared by 3 bases and J by 1 base, with 8 bases between. There are 14 residues in the CDR3. The CDR3 coding sequence is TGTGCCAGCAGTTTTGTGGCAGGCACAGATACGCAGTATTTT. It specifies CASSFVAGTDTQYF.

The rearrangement joins TRBV28 to TRBJ2-3, with 9 bases that match TRBD2. CDR3 length equals 16 residues. V was clipped by 3 bases and J by 3 bases; unmatched bases: 7. Per germline, CDR1 MDHEN and CDR2 SYDVKM. CDR3 loop: CASSFGTSRGTDTQYF. The CDR3 nucleotides read TGTGCCAGCAGTTTCGGGACTAGCAGGGGGACAGATACGCAGTATTTT. The variable domain in full, completed from reference TRBV28 and TRBJ2-3, reads DVKVTQSSRYLVKRTGEKVFLECVQDMDHENMFWYRQDPGLGLRLIYFSYDVKMKEKGDIPEGYSVSREKKERFSLILESASTNQTSMYLCASSFGTSRGTDTQYFGPGTRLTVL.

The rearrangement joins TRBV20-1 to TRBJ2-1, with D hard to call. Germline CDR1 and CDR2: DFQATT and SNEGSKA (reference sequence). This CDR3 spans 11 amino acids. Trimming shortened V by 4 bases and J by 4 bases, and 5 bases separated the two germline ends. This chain's CDR3 is CSAIKYNEQFF. The CDR3 DNA follows: TGCAGTGCTATCAAATACAATGAGCAGTTCTTC.

The rearrangement joins TRBV9 to TRBJ2-3, with 8 bases aligning to TRBD2. The CDR3 has 15 residues. Germline lookup yields CDR1 SGDLS and CDR2 YYNGEE. V shed 0 bases and J 4 bases; nucleotides not matched to a gene: 4. The CDR3 nucleotides read TGTGCCAGCAGCGTAGCGGGAGGGCTTGCAGATACGCAGTATTTT. It specifies CASSVAGGLADTQYF.

This chain joins TRBV5-1 and TRBJ1-2; TRBD1 aligns across 9 bases. The germline CDR1 and CDR2 sequences are SGHRS and YFSETQ. This CDR3 region has 14 residues. V lost 0 bases, J lost 4 bases, and 1 base stayed unmatched. This CDR3 reads CASSLADRGYGYTF. The CDR3 DNA follows: TGCGCCAGCAGCTTGGCGGACAGGGGCTATGGCTACACCTTC.

The V call is TRBV27, the J call TRBJ2-7; 7 bases align to TRBD1. V was pared by 4 bases and J by 0 bases, with 6 bases of the junction left unmatched. The length of the CDR3 is 15 residues. CDR1 and CDR2 (germline): MNHEY, SMNVEV (reference sequence). This CDR3 reads CASSSGQTPSYEQYF. As DNA, the CDR3 is TGTGCCAGCAGTTCGGGACAGACACCCTCCTACGAGCAGTACTTC.

Note on this clone: This sample includes further DNA sequences coding for the same CDR3. The V gene is TRBV5-4, the J gene TRBJ1-2, with 8 bases fitting TRBD1. The J segment lost 4 bases and the V segment lost 4 bases, leaving 12 bases of the junction unmatched. CDR1 and CDR2 from the germline V gene are SGHNT and YYREEE (reference sequence). The CDR3 runs 16 residues. Here the CDR3 reads CASSPDRGGLSYGYTF. CDR3 bases: TGTGCCAGCAGCCCCGACAGGGGCGGGCTATCCTATGGCTACACCTTC.

The J gene is TRBJ2-3, the V gene TRBV2; 13 nucleotides agree with TRBD2. The CDR3 runs to 16 residues. The V segment lost 6 bases and the J segment 0 bases; nucleotides outside the gene matches: 3. Germline CDR1 is SNHLY and CDR2 is FYNNEI. The CDR3 spells CASRTSGGLSTDTQYF. In DNA, the CDR3 is TGTGCCAGCAGGACTAGCGGGGGGCTCAGCACAGATACGCAGTATTTT.

The genes are TRBV5-4 and TRBJ2-1, with TRBD2 as a possible D gene (5 bases). V gave up 4 bases and J gave up 9 bases, with 20 bases separating them. CDR3 length equals 15 residues. Germline values: CDR1 SGHNT, CDR2 YYREEE (reference sequence). The CDR3 region has the DNA TGTGCCAGCAGCCCCGGGCGGCGGGTACATGCTGAGCAGTTCTTC. Its translation: CASSPGRRVHAEQFF.

The chain uses TRBV7-2 and TRBJ2-1; tentatively, D is TRBD2 (5 bases). Germline CDR1 is SGHTA and CDR2 is FQGNSA. V lost 4 bases, J lost 7 bases, and 11 bases lay in between. The CDR3 has 13 residues. DNA for the CDR3: TGTGCCAGCAGCTCCCGCCGGAGGAATGAGCAGTTCTTC. Translated, it gives CASSSRRRNEQFF.

The V gene is TRBV27, the J gene TRBJ2-5; D might be TRBD1 (5 bases). Trimming stripped 4 bases from V and 2 bases from J, with 11 bases between. Germline-derived CDR1 and CDR2 are MNHEY and SMNVEV (reference sequence). This CDR3 has 14 amino acids. DNA for the CDR3: TGTGCCAGCAGTTCCAGGACACGACAAGAGACCCAGTACTTC. Translating gives CASSSRTRQETQYF.

The chain is built from TRBV29-1 and TRBJ1-2; the D gene is possibly TRBD1 (6 bases). V shed 6 bases and J shed 4 bases, with 18 bases lying between them. CDR3 length: 14 amino acids. Germline CDR1 is SQVTM and CDR2 is ANQGSEA. This CDR3 reads CSVQSTGKGYGYTF. CDR3 in DNA: TGCAGCGTCCAATCGACAGGAAAAGGCTATGGCTACACCTTC.

The rearrangement links TRBV27 to TRBJ2-1, with TRBD2 matching over 7 bases. The CDR3 has 16 amino acids. Trimming took 3 bases from V and 0 from J; bases not matched to a gene: 5. The germline V gene has CDR1 MNHEY and CDR2 SMNVEV (reference sequence). The CDR3 sequence: CASSFRERGSYNEQFF. CDR3 bases: TGTGCCAGCAGTTTTAGGGAGCGGGGCTCCTACAATGAGCAGTTCTTC.

The V gene is TRBV6-1, the J gene TRBJ2-3; 9 nucleotides agree with TRBD1. Trimming at V came to 1 base and at J to 2 bases, leaving 4 bases not matched to a gene. The CDR3 loop spans 16 amino acids. Per germline, CDR1 MNHNS and CDR2 SASEGT. CDR3 in amino acids: CASSEERTGATDTQYF. In DNA form, the CDR3 reads TGTGCCAGCAGTGAAGAGAGGACAGGGGCCACAGATACGCAGTATTTT.

The chain links TRBV5-6 to TRBJ1-1; D is possibly TRBD1 (5 bases). This CDR3 region has 16 residues. Germline CDR1 is SGHDT and CDR2 is YYEEEE. The ends were cut back, 0 bases at V and 0 bases at J, with 12 bases in the middle. The DNA for the CDR3 is TGTGCCAGCAGCTTGGCCGCGGGGGGGATGAACACTGAAGCTTTCTTT. This translates into CASSLAAGGMNTEAFF.

The rearrangement uses TRBV5-1 and TRBJ1-1; TRBD1 matches 7 bases. The V segment lost 2 bases and the J segment 6 bases; nucleotides outside the gene matches: 16. Germline V gene data show CDR1 as SGHRS and CDR2 as YFSETQ. The CDR3 length is 17 residues. The CDR3 is CASSLKGTLGQIPEAFF. In DNA form, the CDR3 reads TGCGCCAGCAGCTTAAAGGGCACGTTGGGACAGATCCCTGAAGCTTTCTTT.

This chain uses TRBV5-1 with TRBJ1-1; D gene unclear. Per the germline V gene, CDR1 is SGHRS and CDR2 is YFSETQ. The CDR3 extends over 15 amino acids. V was cut by 0 bases and J by 5 bases, with 14 bases left in between. The chain's CDR3 is CASSLVVEGETEAFF. In nucleotides, the CDR3 is TGCGCCAGCAGCTTGGTGGTTGAGGGAGAGACTGAAGCTTTCTTT.

The J gene is TRBJ2-5, the V gene TRBV15, with D possibly matching TRBD1 (6 bases). Trimming removed 1 base from V and 7 bases from J, with 13 bases in between. CDR1 is LNHNV, CDR2 YYDKDF, per germline (reference sequence). This CDR3 contains 14 residues. DNA for the CDR3: TGTGCCACCAGCAGAGCAAGGACAGTGGCGACCCAGTACTTC. This sequence encodes CATSRARTVATQYF. The whole variable domain, filled in from reference TRBV15 and TRBJ2-5, reads DAMVIQNPRYQVTQFGKPVTLSCSQTLNHNVMYWYQQKSSQAPKLLFHYYDKDFNNEADTPDNFQSRRPNTSFCFLDIRSPGLGDTAMYLCATSRARTVATQYFGPGTRLLVL.

In this sample, this clone turned up many times. V and J are TRBV10-3 and TRBJ2-3; 7 bases fit TRBD2. The CDR3 totals 15 residues. V trimming: 0 bases; J trimming: 2 bases; junction bases outside the gene matches: 2. Germline lookup yields CDR1 ENHRY and CDR2 SYGVKD. In nucleotides, the CDR3 is TGTGCCATCAGTGAGTCCCGACTAGCCACAGATACGCAGTATTTT. This encodes CAISESRLATDTQYF.

The gene calls are TRBV19 and TRBJ2-1, with 8 bases that match TRBD2. V was clipped by 2 bases and J by 6 bases; unmatched bases: 12. CDR3 length equals 17 residues. Per germline, CDR1 LNHDA and CDR2 SQIVND (reference sequence). CDR3 nucleotides: TGTGCCAGTAGTATATCCTGGGTAGCCGGGAGGGGCAATGAGCAGTTCTTC. Translating it yields CASSISWVAGRGNEQFF.

This chain connects TRBV27 to TRBJ2-1, with TRBD1 matching over 7 bases. Germline lookup yields CDR1 MNHEY and CDR2 SMNVEV (reference sequence). V dropped 2 bases and J dropped 0; count of bases not matched to a gene: 4. The CDR3 totals 16 residues. DNA of the CDR3: TGTGCCAGCAGTTTAGGGCAGGGGGACTCCTACAATGAGCAGTTCTTC. Amino acid sequence: CASSLGQGDSYNEQFF.

The chain couples TRBV5-5 to TRBJ2-1, with TRBD1 identical over 10 bases. The CDR3 extends over 14 amino acids. Germline trimming cut 6 bases from V and 7 bases from J; bases unmatched to any gene: 7. Germline V gives CDR1 SGHKS, CDR2 YYEKEE (reference sequence). The CDR3 spells CASTLDRGRNEQFF. CDR3 nucleotide sequence: TGTGCCAGCACCCTTGACAGGGGGCGGAATGAGCAGTTCTTC. Complete variable domain (other parts from reference TRBV5-5 and TRBJ2-1): DAGVTQSPTHLIKTRGQQVTLRCSPISGHKSVSWYQQVLGQGPQFIFQYYEKEERGRGNFPDRFSARQFPNYSSELNVNALLLGDSALYLCASTLDRGRNEQFFGPGTRLTVL.

The chain recombines TRBV10-3 with TRBJ2-2; 8 bases match TRBD2. Germline V CDR1 and CDR2: ENHRY, SYGVKD. CDR3 length: 15 residues. The junction had 7 bases not matched to a gene; V was cut back by 10 bases and J by 0 bases. This CDR3 reads CASTYSGTNTGELFF. CDR3 nucleotide sequence: TGTGCCAGCACTTATAGCGGGACGAACACCGGGGAGCTGTTTTTT.

The chain recombines TRBV27 with TRBJ1-2; 7 positions match TRBD1. The trim removed 5 bases at V and 8 bases at J, leaving 11 bases unmatched. CDR1 MNHEY and CDR2 SMNVEV come from the germline V gene (reference sequence). The CDR3 is 14 residues long. The CDR3 bases are TGTGCCAGCAGTCCCAGACAGGGCCCGGGAGGCTACACCTTC. Protein product: CASSPRQGPGGYTF.

This chain joins TRBV6-1 and TRBJ2-7, with TRBD2 as a possible D gene (7 bases). Trimming left V 6 bases short and J 5 bases short, with 17 bases between. The CDR3 consists of 14 residues. Germline V CDR1 and CDR2: MNHNS, SASEGT. CDR3 nucleotide sequence: TGTGCCAGCAGCCCCAGGGGAGGGGTCCACGAGCAGTACTTC. It yields the protein CASSPRGGVHEQYF.

The J gene is TRBJ2-2, the V gene TRBV7-3; 8 positions match TRBD1. The germline V gene has CDR1 SGHTA and CDR2 FQGTGA. V gave up 5 bases and J gave up 5 bases; unmatched junction bases: 7. The CDR3 runs 15 residues. This CDR3 reads CASSLRGTGTGELFF. Here the CDR3 DNA reads TGTGCCAGCAGCCTCCGAGGGACAGGAACCGGGGAGCTGTTTTTT. The full variable domain, with the rest looked up from reference TRBV7-3 and TRBJ2-2, is GAGVSQTPSNKVTEKGKYVELRCDPISGHTALYWYRQSLGQGPEFLIYFQGTGAADDSGLPNDRFFAVRPEGSVSTLKIQRTERGDSAVYLCASSLRGTGTGELFFGEGSRLTVL.

The chain combines TRBV7-9 with TRBJ2-1, with 8 nucleotides matching TRBD2. The CDR3 is 15 amino acids. The V gene's germline CDR1 is SEHNR and CDR2 FQNEAQ (reference sequence). V lost 3 bases to trimming and J lost 7 bases; unmatched junction nucleotides: 8. The CDR3 nucleotides read TGTGCCAGCAGCTTCGGCGGGGGGCCCCTGAATGAGCAGTTCTTC. It is translated as CASSFGGGPLNEQFF.

The genes are TRBV1 and TRBJ2-6; the table gives TRBD2 as D, unverified against the DNA. TRBV1 corresponds to a pseudogene. This CDR3 has 17 amino acids. The CDR3 DNA reads TGCACCAGCAGCCCCAGCGGGGCAGGGACCGGGGCCAACGTCCTGACTTTC. It encodes CTSSPSGAGTGANVLTF.